This passage covers 23 T cell receptor beta chains from one sample sequenced in a study of OX40 agonist ivuxolimab in advanced cancers. Repertoires were generated with immunoSEQ multiplex PCR, while TCRdb's copy carries only in-frame clones and drops some. The sample consists of under 30,000 clones, approximately 80% of them appearing once. The material sequenced was CD4+ or CD8+ T cells sorted from blood, taken in a trial of the OX40 agonist ivuxolimab. The receptors come from an adult with an advanced solid tumor such as melanoma, head and neck, liver or kidney cancer.

The chain has TRBV28 and TRBJ1-2; tentatively, D is TRBD1 (6 bases). The CDR3 extends over 14 amino acids. Germline-derived CDR1 and CDR2 are MDHEN and SYDVKM. V was shortened by 3 bases and J by 4 bases, with 12 bases between the two germline ends. In nucleotides, the CDR3 is TGTGCCAGCAGTTTGGCAGGGGATGCCTATGGCTACACCTTC. Protein product: CASSLAGDAYGYTF.

This rearrangement joins TRBV19 to TRBJ1-1; D remains ambiguous. Germline loops: CDR1 LNHDA, CDR2 SQIVND (reference sequence). The CDR3 covers 11 residues. V gave up 6 bases and J gave up 1 base, with 3 bases separating them. The CDR3 nucleotides are TGTGCCAGTAGCACGAACACTGAAGCTTTCTTT. Residues: CASSTNTEAFF.

This clone was seen more than once but under ten times. V and J are TRBV14 and TRBJ1-2, with D perhaps matching TRBD1 (5 bases). V lost 1 base to trimming and J lost 7 bases, with 16 bases between them. Germline CDR1 SGHDN, CDR2 FVKESK. The CDR3 consists of 15 residues. The CDR3 sequence: CASSQVPGMRGGYTF. The CDR3 DNA follows: TGTGCCAGCAGCCAAGTACCGGGGATGAGGGGTGGCTACACCTTC. Full variable domain (outside the CDR3, taken from reference TRBV14 and TRBJ1-2): EAGVTQFPSHSVIEKGQTVTLRCDPISGHDNLYWYRRVMGKEIKFLLHFVKESKQDESGMPNNRFLAERTGGTYSTLKVQPAELEDSGVYFCASSQVPGMRGGYTFGSGTRLTVV.

This chain links TRBV6-5 with TRBJ2-7; unclear D gene. Germline loops: CDR1 MNHEY, CDR2 SVGAGI. Trimming removed 5 bases at V and 0 bases at J, with 11 bases between. The CDR3 consists of 14 residues. The CDR3 DNA sequence: TGTGCCAGCAGTGAAGACACCCTCTCCTACGAGCAGTACTTC. It specifies CASSEDTLSYEQYF.

The CDR3 region is CASSLAGGNSPYNEQFF. In nucleotides, the CDR3 is TGTGCCAGCAGCTTAGCGGGGGGAAACAGCCCCTACAATGAGCAGTTCTTC. The J gene is TRBJ2-1, the V gene TRBV7-2; the D gene is possibly TRBD2 (6 bases). Per germline, CDR1 SGHTA and CDR2 FQGNSA. CDR3 length: 17 amino acids. Trimming cost V 0 bases and J 2 bases, with 14 bases left between them.

For this clone: An end of the junction differs from the germline gene, which may be a read error. The chain is built from TRBV28 and TRBJ2-7, with D perhaps TRBD1 (5 bases). Germline V gives CDR1 MDHEN, CDR2 SYDVKM. The CDR3 extends over 14 amino acids. In DNA, the CDR3 is TGTGCCAGCAGAACAGGTGAGGCCTTCCGCGAGCAGTGCTTC. It specifies CASRTGEAFREQCF.

CDR3 sequence (DNA): TGTGCCAGCAGCACCCGGACGCGCCTCAATGAGCAGTTCTTC. This encodes CASSTRTRLNEQFF. The J gene is TRBJ2-1, the V gene TRBV6-5; D is uncertain. The CDR3 has 14 amino acids. V dropped 6 bases and J dropped 6 bases, with 15 bases sitting between them. The germline V gene encodes CDR1 MNHEY and CDR2 SVGAGI.

V usage is TRBV10-2 and J usage is TRBJ2-3; 7 nucleotides match TRBD1. The CDR3 has 14 residues. With 10 bases clipped from V and 2 bases from J, the junction kept 9 bases outside the gene matches. The germline V gene has CDR1 WSHSY and CDR2 SAAADI. The CDR3 bases are TGCGCCACCCAGGGGGTCTCTACCACAGATACGCAGTATTTT. Protein product: CATQGVSTTDTQYF.

The genes are TRBV15 and TRBJ1-1; D gene uncertain. From germline, CDR1 is LNHNV and CDR2 YYDKDF (reference sequence). This CDR3 comprises 15 residues. Trimming took 0 bases from V and 3 from J, leaving 11 bases between them. The CDR3 loop is CATSRDQWVDTEAFF. The CDR3 DNA reads TGTGCCACCAGCAGAGATCAATGGGTGGACACTGAAGCTTTCTTT. Looking up the rest from reference TRBV15 and TRBJ1-1 gives the full variable domain: DAMVIQNPRYQVTQFGKPVTLSCSQTLNHNVMYWYQQKSSQAPKLLFHYYDKDFNNEADTPDNFQSRRPNTSFCFLDIRSPGLGDTAMYLCATSRDQWVDTEAFFGQGTRLTVV.

The chain employs TRBV2 and TRBJ2-2; 11 nucleotides align to TRBD2. This CDR3 is built from 17 residues. The ends lost 7 bases at V and 3 bases at J; junction bases unmatched: 10. CDR1 is SNHLY and CDR2 is FYNNEI in the germline V gene. The CDR3 sequence is CASTRGLAGGYTGELFF. CDR3 nucleotide sequence: TGTGCCAGCACCCGGGGTCTAGCGGGGGGATACACCGGGGAGCTGTTTTTT.

The chain employs TRBV7-3 and TRBJ2-1; a weak D match, TRBD2 (6 bases). The germline V gene encodes CDR1 SGHTA and CDR2 FQGTGA. V lost 1 base to trimming and J lost 15 bases, with 19 bases between them. The CDR3 is made up of 14 amino acids. The CDR3 here is CASSLILGGDDLFF. CDR3 sequence (DNA): TGTGCCAGCAGCTTAATTTTGGGGGGAGATGATCTGTTCTTC.

The chain links TRBV7-2 to TRBJ2-2; 13 bases match TRBD2. V lost 5 bases to trimming and J lost 5 bases; unmatched junction nucleotides: 5. CDR1 SGHTA and CDR2 FQGNSA come from the germline V gene. This CDR3 has 16 residues. CDR3 in DNA: TGTGCCAGCAGCCCAAGGACTAGCGGGGGTACCGGGGAGCTGTTTTTT. Its translation is CASSPRTSGGTGELFF.

This chain joins TRBV28 and TRBJ1-2; no firm D call. Trimming took off 1 base at V and 6 bases at J, with 9 bases between the two ends. This CDR3 has 13 amino acids. Germline V gene sequence: CDR1 MDHEN, CDR2 SYDVKM. The CDR3 region is CASSLLSSHGYTF. The CDR3 region has the DNA TGTGCCAGCAGTTTATTGTCCAGCCATGGCTACACCTTC.

A word on this clone: An end of the junction differs from the germline gene, which may be a read error. This chain links TRBV6-4 with TRBJ1-1, with D hard to call. Germline V gene sequence: CDR1 MRHNA, CDR2 SNTAGT. The CDR3 runs 12 residues. CDR3 bases: TGTGCCAGCAGTGACTCAGACGGGATCCGTTACTTT. This translates into CASSDSDGIRYF.

This clone is large in the sample. The chain uses TRBV6-5 and TRBJ1-1; D is unresolved. The V gene lost 7 bases and the J gene lost 1 base, with 10 bases spanning the gap. This CDR3 contains 13 residues. Germline V lookup: CDR1 MNHEY, CDR2 SVGAGI. The CDR3 reads CASTLGRNTEAFF. CDR3 bases: TGTGCCAGCACCCTAGGGCGGAACACTGAAGCTTTCTTT.

This chain joins TRBV14 and TRBJ2-1; TRBD1 agrees at 8 bases. Germline-derived CDR1 and CDR2 are SGHDN and FVKESK. After removal of 4 bases from V and 9 bases from J, the junction contained 8 bases not matched to a gene. The CDR3 is 14 residues long. The chain's CDR3 is CASSPWTGIGEQFF. The CDR3, as DNA: TGTGCCAGCAGCCCTTGGACAGGGATCGGTGAGCAGTTCTTC.

The gene calls are TRBV5-8 and TRBJ1-1; TRBD1 is a possible D gene (6 bases). This CDR3 has 15 amino acids. CDR1 and CDR2 from the germline V gene are SGHTS and YDEGEE. V was shortened by 5 bases and J by 5 bases, with 19 bases between the two germline ends. CDR3 sequence reads: CASRQSRVQGTEAFF. CDR3 nucleotide sequence: TGTGCCAGCAGACAATCAAGGGTCCAGGGGACTGAAGCTTTCTTT.

This clone occurred once. The chain employs TRBV7-2 and TRBJ1-4; 7 nucleotides align to TRBD1. The V gene's germline CDR1 is SGHTA and CDR2 FQGNSA. The CDR3 has 16 amino acids. The junction had 4 bases not matched to a gene; V was cut back by 1 base and J by 2 bases. CDR3 protein: CASSLGRGQTNEKLFF. In nucleotides, the CDR3 is TGTGCCAGCAGCTTAGGGAGGGGGCAGACTAATGAAAAACTGTTTTTT. Full variable domain (rest looked up from reference TRBV7-2 and TRBJ1-4): GAGVSQSPSNKVTEKGKDVELRCDPISGHTALYWYRQSLGQGLEFLIYFQGNSAPDKSGLPSDRFSAERTGGSVSTLTIQRTQQEDSAVYLCASSLGRGQTNEKLFFGSGTQLSVL.

The chain uses TRBV6-5 and TRBJ2-7, with D possibly matching TRBD1 (6 bases). Trimming left V 6 bases short and J 0 bases short, with 12 bases between. The CDR3 covers 14 residues. The V gene's germline CDR1 is MNHEY and CDR2 SVGAGI. This CDR3 reads CASRRTASSYEQYF. In nucleotides, the CDR3 is TGTGCCAGCAGAAGGACAGCCAGCTCCTACGAGCAGTACTTC.

This clone appeared a single time. The chain has TRBV11-3 and TRBJ2-1, with D possibly matching TRBD1 (5 bases). Germline CDR1 SGHNT, CDR2 YENEEA. This CDR3 spans 16 amino acids. Trimming took off 1 base at V and 6 bases at J, with 16 bases between the two ends. Written as DNA, the CDR3 is TGTGCCAGCAGCTTAGGTTTCACAGGAAGCCTCAATGAGCAGTTCTTC. Translating it yields CASSLGFTGSLNEQFF.

The rearrangement joins TRBV29-1 to TRBJ2-3; 13 bases agree with TRBD2. The CDR3 totals 14 residues. Trimming took 4 bases from V and 6 from J; bases not matched to a gene: 4. Per germline, CDR1 SQVTM and CDR2 ANQGSEA. The CDR3 nucleotides are TGCAGCGTTGGGACTAGCGGGGGCTTTGATACGCAGTATTTT. Translated, it gives CSVGTSGGFDTQYF.

V usage is TRBV2 and J usage is TRBJ2-7; 9 bases map to TRBD2. The V gene end was trimmed by 4 bases and the J gene end by 1 base; junction bases not matched to a gene: 2. In germline, CDR1 is SNHLY, CDR2 FYNNEI. The length of the CDR3 is 14 residues. The DNA for the CDR3 is TGTGCCAGCAGTGCAACTAGCGGGTCCTACGAGCAGTACTTC. Amino acid sequence: CASSATSGSYEQYF. The full variable domain, rest sourced from reference TRBV2 and TRBJ2-7, is EPEVTQTPSHQVTQMGQEVILRCVPISNHLYFYWYRQILGQKVEFLVSFYNNEISEKSEIFDDQFSVERPDGSNFTLKIRSTKLEDSAMYFCASSATSGSYEQYFGPGTRLTVT.

V and J are TRBV4-1 and TRBJ1-5; the match to TRBD1 covers 7 bases. The J segment lost 4 bases and the V segment lost 0 bases, leaving 6 bases of the junction unmatched. The germline V gene has CDR1 MGHRA and CDR2 YSYEKL. This CDR3 comprises 16 residues. Written as DNA, the CDR3 is TGCGCCAGCAGCCAAGAAATGGGACAGATTAATCAGCCCCAGCATTTT. Protein sequence: CASSQEMGQINQPQHF.